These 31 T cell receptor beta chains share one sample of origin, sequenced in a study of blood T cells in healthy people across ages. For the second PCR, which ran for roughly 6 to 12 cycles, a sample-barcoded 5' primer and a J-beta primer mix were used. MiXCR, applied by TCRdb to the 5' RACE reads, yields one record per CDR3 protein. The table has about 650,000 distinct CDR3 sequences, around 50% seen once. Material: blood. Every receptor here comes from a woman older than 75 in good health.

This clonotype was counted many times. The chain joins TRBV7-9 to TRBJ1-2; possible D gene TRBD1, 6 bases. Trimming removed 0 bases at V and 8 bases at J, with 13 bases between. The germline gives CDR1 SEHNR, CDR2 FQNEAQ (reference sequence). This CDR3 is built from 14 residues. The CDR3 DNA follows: TGTGCCAGCAGCTTAGCCAATGACAGGTCGGGCTACACCTTC. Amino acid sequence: CASSLANDRSGYTF.

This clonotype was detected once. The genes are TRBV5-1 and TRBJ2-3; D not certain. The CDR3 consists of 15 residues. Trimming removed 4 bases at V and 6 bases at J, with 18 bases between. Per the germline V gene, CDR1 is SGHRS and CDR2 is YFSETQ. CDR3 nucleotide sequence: TGCGCCAGCAGCCAAGGCCTGACGGCCTCGGATACGCAGTATTTT. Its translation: CASSQGLTASDTQYF.

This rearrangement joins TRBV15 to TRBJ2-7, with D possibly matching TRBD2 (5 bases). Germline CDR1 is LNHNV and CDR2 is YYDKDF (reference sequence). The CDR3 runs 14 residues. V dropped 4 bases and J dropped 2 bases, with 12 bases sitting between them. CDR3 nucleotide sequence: TGTGCCACCAGCAATTCTCGGGGTACCTACGAGCAGTACTTC. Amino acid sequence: CATSNSRGTYEQYF. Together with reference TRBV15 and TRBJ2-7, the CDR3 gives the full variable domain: DAMVIQNPRYQVTQFGKPVTLSCSQTLNHNVMYWYQQKSSQAPKLLFHYYDKDFNNEADTPDNFQSRRPNTSFCFLDIRSPGLGDTAMYLCATSNSRGTYEQYFGPGTRLTVT.

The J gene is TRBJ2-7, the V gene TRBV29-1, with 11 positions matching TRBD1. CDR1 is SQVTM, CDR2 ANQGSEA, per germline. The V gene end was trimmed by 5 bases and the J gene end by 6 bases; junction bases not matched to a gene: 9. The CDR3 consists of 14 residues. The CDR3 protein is CSVLGQGGTREQYF. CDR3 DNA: TGCAGCGTTTTGGGACAGGGGGGGACCCGCGAGCAGTACTTC.

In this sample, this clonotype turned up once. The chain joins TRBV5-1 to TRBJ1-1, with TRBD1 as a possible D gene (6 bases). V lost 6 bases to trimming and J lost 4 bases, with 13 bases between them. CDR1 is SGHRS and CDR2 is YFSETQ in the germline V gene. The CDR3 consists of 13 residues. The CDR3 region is CASNVEGGTEAFF. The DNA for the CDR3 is TGCGCCAGCAACGTGGAGGGGGGCACTGAAGCTTTCTTT.

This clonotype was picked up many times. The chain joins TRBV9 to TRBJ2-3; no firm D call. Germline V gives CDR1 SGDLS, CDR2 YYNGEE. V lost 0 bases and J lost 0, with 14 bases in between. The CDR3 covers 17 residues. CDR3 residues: CASSVGGPFPSTDTQYF. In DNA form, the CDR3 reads TGTGCCAGCAGCGTAGGAGGCCCTTTTCCTAGCACAGATACGCAGTATTTT. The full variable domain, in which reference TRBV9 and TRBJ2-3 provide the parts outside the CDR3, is DSGVTQTPKHLITATGQRVTLRCSPRSGDLSVYWYQQSLDQGLQFLIQYYNGEERAKGNILERFSAQQFPDLHSELNLSSLELGDSALYFCASSVGGPFPSTDTQYFGPGTRLTVL.

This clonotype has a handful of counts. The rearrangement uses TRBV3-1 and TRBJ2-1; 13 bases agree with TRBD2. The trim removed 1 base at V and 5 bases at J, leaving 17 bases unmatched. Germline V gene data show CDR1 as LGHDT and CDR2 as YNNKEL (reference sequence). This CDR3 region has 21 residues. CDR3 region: CASSQAYMRLAGGLTNNEQFF. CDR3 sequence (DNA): TGTGCCAGCAGCCAAGCCTATATGAGACTAGCGGGAGGCCTTACTAACAATGAGCAGTTCTTC.

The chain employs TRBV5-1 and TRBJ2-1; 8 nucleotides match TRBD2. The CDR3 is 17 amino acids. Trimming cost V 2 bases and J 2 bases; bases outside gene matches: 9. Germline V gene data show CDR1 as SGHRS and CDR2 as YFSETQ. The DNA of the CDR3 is TGCGCCAGCAGCTTCAGACCAGCGGGGGCCACCTACAATGAGCAGTTCTTC. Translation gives CASSFRPAGATYNEQFF. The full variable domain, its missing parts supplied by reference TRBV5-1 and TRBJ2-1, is KAGVTQTPRYLIKTRGQQVTLSCSPISGHRSVSWYQQTPGQGLQFLFEYFSETQRNKGNFPGRFSGRQFSNSRSEMNVSTLELGDSALYLCASSFRPAGATYNEQFFGPGTRLTVL.

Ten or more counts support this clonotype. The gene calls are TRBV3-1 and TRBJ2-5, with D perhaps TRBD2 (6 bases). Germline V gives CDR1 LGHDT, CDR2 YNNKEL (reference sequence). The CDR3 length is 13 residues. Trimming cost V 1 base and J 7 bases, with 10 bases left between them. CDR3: CASSQGLRGTQYF. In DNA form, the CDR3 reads TGTGCCAGCAGCCAAGGATTGCGGGGGACCCAGTACTTC.

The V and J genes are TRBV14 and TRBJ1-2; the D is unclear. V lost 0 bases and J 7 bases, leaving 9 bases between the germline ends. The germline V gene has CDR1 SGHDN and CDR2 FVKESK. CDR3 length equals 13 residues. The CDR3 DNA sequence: TGTGCCAGCAGCCAAGACCTAGGCATTGGCTACACCTTC. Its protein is CASSQDLGIGYTF.

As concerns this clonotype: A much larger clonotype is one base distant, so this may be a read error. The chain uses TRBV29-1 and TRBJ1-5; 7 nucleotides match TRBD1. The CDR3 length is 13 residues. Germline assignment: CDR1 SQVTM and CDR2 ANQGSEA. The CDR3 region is CSVAGQPNQPPHF. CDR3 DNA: TGCAGCGTTGCGGGACAGCCCAATCAGCCCCCGCATTTT.

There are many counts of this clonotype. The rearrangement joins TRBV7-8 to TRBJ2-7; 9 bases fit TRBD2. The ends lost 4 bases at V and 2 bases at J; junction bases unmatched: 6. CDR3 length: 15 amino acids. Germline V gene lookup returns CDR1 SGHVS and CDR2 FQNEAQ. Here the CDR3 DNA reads TGTGCCAGCAGCTCTAGCGGGACGGCTGCCTACGAGCAGTACTTC. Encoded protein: CASSSSGTAAYEQYF.

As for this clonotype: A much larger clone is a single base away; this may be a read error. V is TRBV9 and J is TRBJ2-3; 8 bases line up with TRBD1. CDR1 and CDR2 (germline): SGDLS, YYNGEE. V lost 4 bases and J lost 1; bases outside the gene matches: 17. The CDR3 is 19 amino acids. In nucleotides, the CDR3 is TGTGCCAGCAGCACCATCCCCGGGACAGGTGTTGGAGGCACAGATACGCAGTATTTT. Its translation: CASSTIPGTGVGGTDTQYF. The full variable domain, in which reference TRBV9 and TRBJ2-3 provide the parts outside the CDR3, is DSGVTQTPKHLITATGQRVTLRCSPRSGDLSVYWYQQSLDQGLQFLIQYYNGEERAKGNILERFSAQQFPDLHSELNLSSLELGDSALYFCASSTIPGTGVGGTDTQYFGPGTRLTVL.

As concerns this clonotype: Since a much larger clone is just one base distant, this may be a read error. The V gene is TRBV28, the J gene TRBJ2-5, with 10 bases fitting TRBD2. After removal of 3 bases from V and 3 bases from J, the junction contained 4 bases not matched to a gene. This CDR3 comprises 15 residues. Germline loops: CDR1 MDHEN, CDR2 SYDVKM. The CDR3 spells CASSFHSGGKETQYF. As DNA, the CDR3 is TGTGCCAGCAGTTTCCATAGCGGGGGGAAAGAGACCCAGTACTTC. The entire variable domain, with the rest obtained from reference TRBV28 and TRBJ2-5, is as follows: DVKVTQSSRYLVKRTGEKVFLECVQDMDHENMFWYRQDPGLGLRLIYFSYDVKMKEKGDIPEGYSVSREKKERFSLILESASTNQTSMYLCASSFHSGGKETQYFGPGTRLLVL.

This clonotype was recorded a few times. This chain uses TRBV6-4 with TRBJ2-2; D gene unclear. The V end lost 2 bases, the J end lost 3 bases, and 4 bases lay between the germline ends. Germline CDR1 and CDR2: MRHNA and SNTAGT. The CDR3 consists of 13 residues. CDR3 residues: CASSDSDTGELFF. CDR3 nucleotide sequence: TGTGCCAGCAGTGACAGTGACACCGGGGAGCTGTTTTTT.

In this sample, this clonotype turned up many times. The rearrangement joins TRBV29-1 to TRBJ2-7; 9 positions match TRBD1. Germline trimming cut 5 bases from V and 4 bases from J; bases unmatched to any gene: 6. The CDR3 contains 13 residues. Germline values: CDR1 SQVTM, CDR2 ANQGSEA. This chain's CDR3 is CSVLGQGQYEQYF. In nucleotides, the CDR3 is TGCAGCGTTCTGGGACAGGGACAGTACGAGCAGTACTTC.

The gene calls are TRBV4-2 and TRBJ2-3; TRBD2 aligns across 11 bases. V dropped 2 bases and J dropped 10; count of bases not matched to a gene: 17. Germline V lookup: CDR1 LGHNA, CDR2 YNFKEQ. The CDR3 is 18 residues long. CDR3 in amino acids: CASSQHDSLAGGPNAQYF. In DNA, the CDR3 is TGTGCCAGCAGCCAACATGATTCCTTAGCGGGGGGGCCCAACGCGCAGTATTTT.

This chain's CDR3 is CSTRQNYGYTF. As DNA, the CDR3 is TGTTCTACAAGACAAAACTATGGCTACACCTTC. J is TRBJ1-2 and V is TRBV6-5; D is unclear. Germline V gene sequence: CDR1 MNHEY, CDR2 SVGAGI. The CDR3 runs 11 residues.

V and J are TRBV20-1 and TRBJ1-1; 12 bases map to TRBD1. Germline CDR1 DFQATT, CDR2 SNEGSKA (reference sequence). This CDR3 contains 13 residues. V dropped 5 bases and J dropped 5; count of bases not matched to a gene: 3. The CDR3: CSAGTGGQTEAFF. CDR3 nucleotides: TGCAGTGCTGGGACAGGGGGCCAAACTGAAGCTTTCTTT.

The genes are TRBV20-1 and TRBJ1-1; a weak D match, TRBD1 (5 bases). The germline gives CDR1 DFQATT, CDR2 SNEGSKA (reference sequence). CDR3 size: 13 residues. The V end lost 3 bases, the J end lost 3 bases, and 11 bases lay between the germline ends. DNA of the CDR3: TGCAGTGCTAGTGCAGGGCCTGACACTGAAGCTTTCTTT. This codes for CSASAGPDTEAFF.

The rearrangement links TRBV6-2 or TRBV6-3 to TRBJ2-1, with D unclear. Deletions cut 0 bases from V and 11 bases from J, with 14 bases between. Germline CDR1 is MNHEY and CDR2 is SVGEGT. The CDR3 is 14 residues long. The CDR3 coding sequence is TGTGCCAGCAGTTACTCGATCCGAGGTGATAAGCAGTTCTTC. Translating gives CASSYSIRGDKQFF.

The CDR3 loop is CAISEAVTGALTDTQYF. CDR3 DNA: TGTGCCATCAGTGAGGCAGTTACAGGGGCCCTCACAGATACGCAGTATTTT. V is TRBV10-3 and J is TRBJ2-3, with 7 bases identical to TRBD1. Losses at the gene ends were 2 bases for V and 2 bases for J; bases not matched to a gene: 10. This CDR3 is 17 amino acids long. From germline, CDR1 is ENHRY and CDR2 SYGVKD.

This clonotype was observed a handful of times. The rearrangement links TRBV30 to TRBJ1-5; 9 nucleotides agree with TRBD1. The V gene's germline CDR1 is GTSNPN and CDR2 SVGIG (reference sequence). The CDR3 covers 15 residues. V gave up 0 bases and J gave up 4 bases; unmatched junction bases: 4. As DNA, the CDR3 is TGTGCCTGGAGTGTACCCGGACAGGGGAATCAGCCCCAGCATTTT. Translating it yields CAWSVPGQGNQPQHF.

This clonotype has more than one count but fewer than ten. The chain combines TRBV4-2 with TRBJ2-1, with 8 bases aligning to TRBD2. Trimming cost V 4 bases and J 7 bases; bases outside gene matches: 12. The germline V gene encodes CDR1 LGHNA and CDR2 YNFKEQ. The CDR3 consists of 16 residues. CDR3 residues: CASSLARTGGQNEQFF. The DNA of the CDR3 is TGTGCCAGCAGCCTGGCCAGGACGGGGGGGCAAAATGAGCAGTTCTTC.

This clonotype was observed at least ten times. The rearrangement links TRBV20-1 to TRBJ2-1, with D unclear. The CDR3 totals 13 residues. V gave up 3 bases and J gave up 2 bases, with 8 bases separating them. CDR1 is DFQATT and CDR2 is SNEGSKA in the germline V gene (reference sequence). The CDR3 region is CSARSWAYNEQFF. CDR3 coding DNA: TGCAGTGCTAGGTCTTGGGCCTACAATGAGCAGTTCTTC.

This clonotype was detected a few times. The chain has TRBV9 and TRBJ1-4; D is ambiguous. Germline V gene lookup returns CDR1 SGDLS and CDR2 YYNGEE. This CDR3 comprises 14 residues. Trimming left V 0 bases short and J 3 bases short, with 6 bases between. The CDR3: CASSVGRPNEKLFF. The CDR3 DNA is TGTGCCAGCAGCGTAGGACGGCCTAATGAAAAACTGTTTTTT.

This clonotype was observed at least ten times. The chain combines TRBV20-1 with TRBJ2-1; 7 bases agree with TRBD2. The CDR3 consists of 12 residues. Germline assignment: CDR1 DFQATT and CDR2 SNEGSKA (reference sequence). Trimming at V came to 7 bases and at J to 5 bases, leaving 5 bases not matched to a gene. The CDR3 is CSVGRGDNEQFF. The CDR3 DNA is TGCAGTGTGGGTCGGGGGGACAATGAGCAGTTCTTC.

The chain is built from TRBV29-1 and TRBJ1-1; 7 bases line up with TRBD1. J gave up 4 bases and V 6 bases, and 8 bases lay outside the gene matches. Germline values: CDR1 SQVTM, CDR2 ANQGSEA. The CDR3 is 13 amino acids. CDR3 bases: TGCAGCGTACTCAGGGGGACGACCACTGAAGCTTTCTTT. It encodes CSVLRGTTTEAFF.

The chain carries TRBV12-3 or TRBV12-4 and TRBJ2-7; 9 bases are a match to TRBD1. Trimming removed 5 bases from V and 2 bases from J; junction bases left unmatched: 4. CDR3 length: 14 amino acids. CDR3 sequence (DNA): TGTGCCAGCAGTGGGACAGGGTTAACCTACGAGCAGTACTTC. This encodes CASSGTGLTYEQYF.

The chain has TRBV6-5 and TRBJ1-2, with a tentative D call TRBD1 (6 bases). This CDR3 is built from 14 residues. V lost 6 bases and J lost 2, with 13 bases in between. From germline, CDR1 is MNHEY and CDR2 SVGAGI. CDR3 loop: CASSESRGNYGYTF. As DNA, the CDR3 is TGTGCCAGCAGCGAATCGAGGGGGAACTATGGCTACACCTTC.

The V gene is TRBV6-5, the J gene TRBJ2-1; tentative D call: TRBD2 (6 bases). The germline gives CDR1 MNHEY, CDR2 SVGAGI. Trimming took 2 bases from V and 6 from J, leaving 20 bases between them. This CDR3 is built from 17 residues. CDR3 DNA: TGTGCCAGCAGTTACCTAAGGGGTGCGGGGTCGTCCAATGAGCAGTTCTTC. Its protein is CASSYLRGAGSSNEQFF.